These 25 T cell receptor beta chains were all obtained from the same sample, sequenced in a study of T cells expressing NK-cell markers. TCRdb reprocessed the 5' RACE reads, keeping one entry per CDR3 protein, no DNA. This sample's table has 550,000 to 600,000 distinct CDR3 sequences. The sequenced material came from blood T cells: a sorted CD56 or NKG2C T cell subset, CD4+ or CD8+ T cells, or bulk PBMC T cells (not recorded which). The receptors originated from a man aged 18 to 29 in good health.

The rearrangement uses TRBV24-1 and TRBJ2-7. Per germline, CDR1 KGHDR and CDR2 SFDVKD. This CDR3 comprises 15 residues. The CDR3: CATSDSGQGFHEQYF.

The V and J genes are TRBV19 and TRBJ1-2; TCRdb designates TRBD1, a call that cannot be tested without DNA. The germline V gene encodes CDR1 LNHDA and CDR2 SQIVND (reference sequence). There are 13 residues in the CDR3. CDR3 sequence: CASSIQGWSGYTF. The full variable domain, with the rest looked up from reference TRBV19 and TRBJ1-2, is DGGITQSPKYLFRKEGQNVTLSCEQNLNHDAMYWYRQDPGQGLRLIYYSQIVNDFQKGDIAEGYSVSREKKESFPLTVTSAQKNPTAFYLCASSIQGWSGYTFGSGTRLTVV.

This chain connects TRBV7-9 to TRBJ2-3; without DNA, the TCRdb call of TRBD1 cannot be checked. This CDR3 is 13 amino acids long. Germline CDR1 is SEHNR and CDR2 is FQNEAQ (reference sequence). The CDR3 sequence: CASSLGAAGREYF.

The chain recombines TRBV3-1 with TRBJ2-5. This CDR3 is 14 amino acids long. From germline, CDR1 is LGHDT and CDR2 YNNKEL (reference sequence). The CDR3 here is CASSQEGTSETQYF.

The chain employs TRBV20-1 and TRBJ2-7; TCRdb selects TRBD1, and the lack of DNA leaves this call unchecked. The CDR3 is made up of 13 amino acids. CDR1 and CDR2 (germline): DFQATT, SNEGSKA (reference sequence). CDR3 amino acids: CSARDTGTGRQYF.

The chain recombines TRBV20-1 with TRBJ2-1; the D gene TCRdb calls, TRBD2, cannot be checked with no DNA. The CDR3 has 16 residues. Per germline, CDR1 DFQATT and CDR2 SNEGSKA (reference sequence). CDR3 sequence reads: CSARKGLAGGFGEQFF.

The rearrangement uses TRBV5-1 and TRBJ2-1. In germline, CDR1 is SGHRS, CDR2 YFSETQ. The CDR3 spans 12 residues. The CDR3 sequence is CASSLEYREQFF.

The rearrangement links TRBV24-1 to TRBJ2-1; TCRdb indicates TRBD1, and absent DNA this call remains unverified. CDR3 length: 14 residues. CDR1 is KGHDR and CDR2 is SFDVKD in the germline V gene. The CDR3 is CATSDGTGPHEQFF.

The rearrangement links TRBV5-4 to TRBJ2-5; the D call from TCRdb, TRBD1, cannot be confirmed without DNA. Germline V gene data show CDR1 as SGHNT and CDR2 as YYREEE (reference sequence). The CDR3 has 16 amino acids. CDR3 residues: CASSLWKDRHQETQYF.

This chain connects TRBV7-2 to TRBJ2-1; the D gene TCRdb calls, TRBD1, cannot be checked with no DNA. The CDR3 runs to 14 residues. The germline CDR1 and CDR2 sequences are SGHTA and FQGNSA. The CDR3 here is CASSLVKSPQGQFF.

This chain links TRBV5-1 with TRBJ2-1; checking the TCRdb D call of TRBD2 is not possible without DNA. The CDR3 has 16 amino acids. From germline, CDR1 is SGHRS and CDR2 YFSETQ. CDR3 protein: CASSLVGPSSYNEQFF.

The J gene is TRBJ1-2, the V gene TRBV11-2; as DNA is missing, the TRBD1 call by TCRdb cannot be tested. The CDR3 length is 15 residues. CDR1 is SGHAT and CDR2 is FQNNGV in the germline V gene. The chain's CDR3 is CASSLILGTDYGYTF.

V is TRBV10-3 and J is TRBJ2-1; TCRdb names TRBD1, which stays unverified in the absence of DNA. The CDR3 runs 14 residues. Germline CDR1 and CDR2: ENHRY and SYGVKD. The CDR3 protein is CAISRQGGHNEQFF.

This rearrangement joins TRBV7-9 to TRBJ1-1. Germline V CDR1 and CDR2: SEHNR, FQNEAQ (reference sequence). The CDR3 length is 15 residues. The CDR3 region is CASSPELIGYTEAFF.

The chain recombines TRBV5-1 with TRBJ2-1; no DNA is available, so the TRBD2 call from TCRdb remains unchecked. The germline V gene has CDR1 SGHRS and CDR2 YFSETQ. The CDR3 is made up of 15 amino acids. Here the CDR3 reads CASSSGLAPINEQFF.

The gene calls are TRBV12-3 or TRBV12-4 and TRBJ2-2; absent DNA, TCRdb's TRBD2 call cannot be checked. This CDR3 comprises 16 residues. CDR3 sequence reads: CASSLGGLVNTGELFF.

This sequence joins TRBV29-1 and TRBJ2-2. The CDR3 length is 11 residues. Germline CDR1 reads SQVTM; CDR2 reads ANQGSEA. CDR3: CSVHKGRELFF.

The chain links TRBV6-1 to TRBJ1-1. The CDR3 has 16 amino acids. Germline values: CDR1 MNHNS, CDR2 SASEGT. CDR3 residues: CASSPRPSGGNTEAFF.

The rearrangement joins TRBV27 to TRBJ1-1; the TRBD1 assignment by TCRdb is unverifiable without DNA. The germline CDR1 and CDR2 sequences are MNHEY and SMNVEV (reference sequence). The CDR3 loop spans 15 amino acids. This CDR3 reads CASTRTGDYNQGAFF.

This chain connects TRBV7-8 to TRBJ2-1. The CDR3 is made up of 12 amino acids. Per germline, CDR1 SGHVS and CDR2 FQNEAQ. The CDR3 sequence is CASSLAGIEQFF.

The chain has TRBV11-2 and TRBJ2-4; TCRdb picks TRBD2, but there is no DNA to check that call. Germline loops: CDR1 SGHAT, CDR2 FQNNGV. This CDR3 region has 18 residues. The CDR3 is CASSLVGGLAVAKNIQYF.

The rearrangement joins TRBV29-1 to TRBJ2-5. The CDR3 extends over 12 amino acids. Per germline, CDR1 SQVTM and CDR2 ANQGSEA. The CDR3 protein is CSTSSYEETQYF.

The chain joins TRBV20-1 to TRBJ1-2; TCRdb reports TRBD1, a call that lacks DNA to check it against. CDR1 DFQATT and CDR2 SNEGSKA come from the germline V gene (reference sequence). This CDR3 region has 16 residues. The CDR3 protein is CSASPLRGVSNYGYTF.

V gene TRBV3-1 combines with J gene TRBJ2-1; the D gene TCRdb calls, TRBD2, cannot be checked with no DNA. Germline V lookup: CDR1 LGHDT, CDR2 YNNKEL (reference sequence). The CDR3 totals 14 residues. The CDR3 is CASSPGWAVGEQFF.

The chain is built from TRBV20-1 and TRBJ2-1; no DNA is available, so the TRBD2 call from TCRdb remains unchecked. The CDR3 consists of 14 residues. The germline gives CDR1 DFQATT, CDR2 SNEGSKA (reference sequence). This CDR3 reads CSARRAGGWDEQFF.